The T cell receptor beta chain under discussion was sequenced for a study of Ad26.COV2.S vaccination and SARS-CoV-2 variants. There are 14 residues in the CDR3. J gave up 7 bases and V 6 bases, and 10 bases lay outside the gene matches. Germline V gives CDR1 SNHLY, CDR2 FYNNEI. Sequencing used immunoSEQ multiplex PCR; TCRdb keeps in-frame clones, though not all of them. The data hold more than 300,000 clones, with about 82% observed a single time. As to treatment: some 20 received Ad26.COV2.S at low or high dose, single or two shots; 5 received placebo; per-sample allocation not given. Specimens were obtained on day 63 following the first vaccine or placebo injection. A Boston adult aged 18-55 years was the donor.

Here the sequenced sample was peripheral blood, taken in a trial of Ad26.COV2.S vaccine versus placebo. The TCR comes from a person aged 18-65 years who received the Ad26.COV2.S COVID-19 vaccine or a placebo. This rearrangement joins TRBV2 to TRBJ1-2, with TRBD1 identical over 8 bases. CDR3 sequence: CASRAGQGFGGYTF. CDR3 in DNA: TGTGCCAGCAGAGCCGGACAGGGTTTTGGTGGCTACACCTTC.